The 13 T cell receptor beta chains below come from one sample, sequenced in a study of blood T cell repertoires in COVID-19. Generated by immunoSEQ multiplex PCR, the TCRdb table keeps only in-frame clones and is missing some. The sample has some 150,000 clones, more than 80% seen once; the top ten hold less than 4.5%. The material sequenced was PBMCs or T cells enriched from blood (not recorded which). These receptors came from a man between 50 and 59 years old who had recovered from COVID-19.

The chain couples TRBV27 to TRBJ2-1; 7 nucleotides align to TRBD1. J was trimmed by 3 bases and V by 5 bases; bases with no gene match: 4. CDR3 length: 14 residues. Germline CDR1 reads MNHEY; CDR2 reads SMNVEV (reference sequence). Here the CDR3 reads CASSQRTGYNEQFF. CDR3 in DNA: TGTGCCAGCAGTCAACGGACAGGCTACAATGAGCAGTTCTTC.

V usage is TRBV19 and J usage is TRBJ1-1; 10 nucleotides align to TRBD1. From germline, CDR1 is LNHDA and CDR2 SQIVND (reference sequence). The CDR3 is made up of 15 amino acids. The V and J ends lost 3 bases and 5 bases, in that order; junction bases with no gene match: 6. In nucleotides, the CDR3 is TGTGCCAGTAGTATTGGACAGGGGGTTTCGACTGAAGCTTTCTTT. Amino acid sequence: CASSIGQGVSTEAFF.

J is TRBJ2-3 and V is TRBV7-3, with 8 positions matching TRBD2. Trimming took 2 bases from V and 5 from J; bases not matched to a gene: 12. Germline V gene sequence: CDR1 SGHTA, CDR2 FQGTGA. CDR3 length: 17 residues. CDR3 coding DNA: TGTGCCAGCAGCTTAGTCCCGGCGGGGGGCCAGGGAGATACGCAGTATTTT. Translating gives CASSLVPAGGQGDTQYF.

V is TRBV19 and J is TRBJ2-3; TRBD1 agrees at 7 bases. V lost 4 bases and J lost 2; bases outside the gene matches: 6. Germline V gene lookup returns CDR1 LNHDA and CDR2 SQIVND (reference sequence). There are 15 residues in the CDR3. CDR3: CASSTWTGVTDTQYF. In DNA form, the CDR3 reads TGTGCCAGTAGTACCTGGACAGGAGTCACAGATACGCAGTATTTT.

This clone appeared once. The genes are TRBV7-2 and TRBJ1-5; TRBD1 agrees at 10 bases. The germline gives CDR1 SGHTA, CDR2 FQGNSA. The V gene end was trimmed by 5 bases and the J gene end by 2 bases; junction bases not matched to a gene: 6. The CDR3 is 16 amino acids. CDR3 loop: CASSITGTGGNQPQHF. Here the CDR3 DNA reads TGTGCCAGCAGCATAACCGGGACAGGGGGCAATCAGCCCCAGCATTTT. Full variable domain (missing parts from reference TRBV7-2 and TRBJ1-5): GAGVSQSPSNKVTEKGKDVELRCDPISGHTALYWYRQSLGQGLEFLIYFQGNSAPDKSGLPSDRFSAERTGGSVSTLTIQRTQQEDSAVYLCASSITGTGGNQPQHFGDGTRLSIL.

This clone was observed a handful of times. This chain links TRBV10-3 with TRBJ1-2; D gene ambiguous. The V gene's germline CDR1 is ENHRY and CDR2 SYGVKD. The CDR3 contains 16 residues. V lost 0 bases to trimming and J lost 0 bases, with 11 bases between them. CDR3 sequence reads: CAISESAGRTNYGYTF. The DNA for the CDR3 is TGTGCCATCAGTGAGTCCGCGGGCAGAACTAACTATGGCTACACCTTC.

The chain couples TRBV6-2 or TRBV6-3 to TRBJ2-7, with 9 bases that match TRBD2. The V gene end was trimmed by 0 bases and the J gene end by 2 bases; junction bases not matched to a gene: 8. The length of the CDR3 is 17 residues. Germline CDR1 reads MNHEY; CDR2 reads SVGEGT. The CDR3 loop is CASSYSLGAGGPYEQYF. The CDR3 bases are TGTGCCAGCAGTTACTCCCTTGGAGCGGGAGGTCCCTACGAGCAGTACTTC.

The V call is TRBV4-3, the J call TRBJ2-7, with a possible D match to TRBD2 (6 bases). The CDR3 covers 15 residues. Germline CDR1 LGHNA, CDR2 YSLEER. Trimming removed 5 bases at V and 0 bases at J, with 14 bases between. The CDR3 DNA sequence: TGCGCCAGCAGCACCCACCCCGGGAGCTCCTACGAGCAGTACTTC. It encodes CASSTHPGSSYEQYF.

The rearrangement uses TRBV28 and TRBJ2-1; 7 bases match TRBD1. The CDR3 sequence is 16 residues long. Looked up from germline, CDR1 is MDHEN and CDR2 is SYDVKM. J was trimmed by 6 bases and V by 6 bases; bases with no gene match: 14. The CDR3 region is CASRIAAGGMGNEQFF. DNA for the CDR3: TGTGCCAGCAGGATAGCCGCAGGGGGTATGGGCAATGAGCAGTTCTTC. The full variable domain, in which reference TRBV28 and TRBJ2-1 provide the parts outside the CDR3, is DVKVTQSSRYLVKRTGEKVFLECVQDMDHENMFWYRQDPGLGLRLIYFSYDVKMKEKGDIPEGYSVSREKKERFSLILESASTNQTSMYLCASRIAAGGMGNEQFFGPGTRLTVL.

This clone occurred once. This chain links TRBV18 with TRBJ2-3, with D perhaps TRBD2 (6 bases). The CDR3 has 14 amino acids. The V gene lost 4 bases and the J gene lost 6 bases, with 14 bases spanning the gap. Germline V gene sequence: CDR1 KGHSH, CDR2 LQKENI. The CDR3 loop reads CASSLGTGEDTQYF. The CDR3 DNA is TGTGCCAGCTCACTTGGGACTGGCGAGGATACGCAGTATTTT. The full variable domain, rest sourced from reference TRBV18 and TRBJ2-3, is NAGVMQNPRHLVRRRGQEARLRCSPMKGHSHVYWYRQLPEEGLKFMVYLQKENIIDESGMPKERFSAEFPKEGPSILRIQQVVRGDSAAYFCASSLGTGEDTQYFGPGTRLTVL.

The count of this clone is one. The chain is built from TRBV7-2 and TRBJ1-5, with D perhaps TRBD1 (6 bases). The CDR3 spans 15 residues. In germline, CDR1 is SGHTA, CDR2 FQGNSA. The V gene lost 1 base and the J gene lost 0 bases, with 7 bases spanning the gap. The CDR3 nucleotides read TGTGCCAGCAGCTTAGTAGGGGGTAGCAATCAGCCCCAGCATTTT. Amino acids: CASSLVGGSNQPQHF.

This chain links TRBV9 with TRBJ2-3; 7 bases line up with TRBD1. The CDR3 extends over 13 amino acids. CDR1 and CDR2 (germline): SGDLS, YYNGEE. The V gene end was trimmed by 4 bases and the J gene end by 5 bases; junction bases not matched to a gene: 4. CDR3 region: CASSLTGRDTQYF. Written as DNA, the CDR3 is TGTGCCAGCAGCCTGACAGGGCGAGATACGCAGTATTTT.

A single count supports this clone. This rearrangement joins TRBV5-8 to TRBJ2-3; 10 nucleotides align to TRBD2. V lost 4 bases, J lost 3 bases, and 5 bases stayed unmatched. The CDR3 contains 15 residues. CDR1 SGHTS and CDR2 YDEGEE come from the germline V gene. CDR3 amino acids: CASSKTSGWTDTQYF. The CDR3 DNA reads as TGTGCCAGCAGCAAGACTAGCGGGTGGACAGATACGCAGTATTTT.